This T cell receptor beta chain derives from a study of blood T cells in healthy people across ages. This clonotype was observed a few times. A second PCR, run for roughly 7 to 12 cycles, used a sample-barcoded 5' primer plus a J-beta primer mix. TCRdb analysed the 5' RACE reads with MiXCR anew, one entry per CDR3 protein. Of approximately 730,000 distinct CDR3 sequences in the sample, roughly 43% were seen once. Deletions cut 4 bases from V and 6 bases from J, with 15 bases between. CDR1 and CDR2 from the germline V gene are MGHDK and SYGVNS. This CDR3 has 14 residues. The TCR originated in a woman aged 55-69 years in good health. The gene calls are TRBV25-1 and TRBJ1-1; D gene ambiguous. Sequencing used blood. CDR3: CASSGFPDKAEAFF. The CDR3, as DNA: TGTGCCAGCAGTGGTTTCCCTGACAAGGCTGAAGCTTTCTTT.